Listed below are T cell receptor beta chains from one sample, sequenced in a study of cytomegalovirus exposure and HLA in healthy donors. TCRdb keeps only in-frame clones here, not all; method: immunoSEQ multiplex PCR. The sample includes tens of thousands of clones, roughly three quarters of them seen just once. The sample comprised PBMCs. Every receptor here comes from a woman in her thirties or forties in good health and CMV-seropositive. The conserved cysteine and the conserved F or W are not part of the CDR3 here. The order of the fields is J gene, V gene, clone size, CDR3 protein. Clone size appears in some rows only: once, few, many, or a class for an expanded clone.

TRBJ2-2,TRBV5-1,few,ASSRGLAGGNTGELF
TRBJ1-2,TRBV15,-,ATSRVDSIDGYT
TRBJ2-7,TRBV7-7,-,ASSLALGEGYEQY
TRBJ1-1,TRBV5-1,-,ASSMAGNTEAF
TRBJ2-7,TRBV7-9,-,ASSWTSGSTYEQY
TRBJ2-7,TRBV11-3,-,ASSRGQGDAYEQY
TRBJ2-2,TRBV7-9,-,ASSLLGLAGNTGELF
TRBJ1-1,TRBV18,-,ASSPDVRTEAF
TRBJ2-7,TRBV29-1,-,SVTRDDYEQY
TRBJ2-1,TRBV29-1,-,SVEVMGGNEQF
TRBJ2-7,TRBV4-3,-,ASSHTRDSYEQY
TRBJ2-7,TRBV9,-,ASSFGTSGEQY
TRBJ1-1,TRBV7-8,once,ASSLSAGSTEAF
TRBJ2-7,TRBV4-2,-,ASSQEGGLAGRYEQY
TRBJ2-3,TRBV27,-,ASSRLAPDTQY
TRBJ1-2,TRBV9,-,ASSVGQGTKGYT
TRBJ1-2,TRBV7-9,once,ASSISEQGNYGYT
TRBJ2-7,TRBV5-1,-,ASSGDSGGWNEQY
TRBJ2-7,TRBV7-2,-,ASSLDGTGSTYEQY
TRBJ1-1,TRBV11-2,-,ASSYREGLNTEAF
TRBJ2-7,TRBV29-1,-,SAIQGHEQY
TRBJ2-3,TRBV7-2,-,ASRYTGTSGRAIKY
TRBJ2-7,TRBV19,-,ASSAGTGFSYEQY
TRBJ1-1,TRBV30,-,AWSVEGRETEAF
TRBJ2-7,TRBV4-1,-,ASSHKTGGSYEQY
TRBJ2-5,TRBV7-2,-,ASSPSGGGWTQY
TRBJ1-1,TRBV11-1,-,ASSPEDSGTEAF
TRBJ1-2,TRBV7-2,-,ASSLATAPLYGYT
TRBJ1-1,TRBV7-2,-,ASSPGAGRWGTEAF
TRBJ2-7,TRBV30,-,AWSVLGQGFYEQY
TRBJ2-3,TRBV19,-,ASKGHSTDTQY
TRBJ2-1,TRBV14,-,ASSPGTSSYNEQF
TRBJ2-5,TRBV30,-,AWNDRGKGETQY
TRBJ1-3,TRBV5-1,-,ASSLDRGGNTIY
TRBJ2-7,TRBV4-1,-,ASSQEGAGGPYEQY
TRBJ1-5,TRBV12-5,-,ASGLYRPTGGFSQPQH
TRBJ1-2,TRBV6-5,-,ASRGTGFSYGYT
TRBJ2-1,TRBV7-8,-,ASSSDAGGPYNEQF
TRBJ2-3,TRBV7-2,-,ASSSYSTDTQY
TRBJ2-1,TRBV9,-,ASSRSGGPNNEQF
TRBJ2-5,TRBV13,-,ASSLRNRETQY
TRBJ1-5,TRBV30,-,AWSADSSFNQPQH
TRBJ1-2,TRBV19,once,ASSSSDRDYGYT
TRBJ2-1,TRBV12-5,-,ASGLVPGNEQF
TRBJ1-5,TRBV5-6,-,ASSSLYEDRQPQH
TRBJ1-2,TRBV5-1,-,ASSSGGSANYGYT
TRBJ2-1,TRBV29-1,-,SVGGQGAYNEQF
TRBJ2-5,TRBV5-8,-,ASSLDTQETQY
TRBJ1-2,TRBV19,-,ASSIVGQENYGYT
TRBJ1-5,TRBV27,-,ASSPRQGNQPQH
TRBJ1-1,TRBV4-2,-,ASSLGHGETEAF
TRBJ2-2,TRBV5-1,-,ASSQGLAGTGELF
TRBJ1-1,TRBV15,once,ATEGDGTEAF
TRBJ1-1,TRBV5-1,-,ASSFGVDSSNTEAF
TRBJ1-1,TRBV6-5,-,ATGTANTEAF